This TCR beta chain derives from a study of cytomegalovirus exposure and HLA in healthy donors. The PCR was carried out with 60 Vbeta primers and 13 Jbeta primers. Repertoires were generated with immunoSEQ multiplex PCR, while TCRdb's copy carries only in-frame clones and drops some. The repertoire holds around 260,000 clones, with under 90% as singletons. This CDR3 region has 14 residues. Trimming stripped 2 bases from V and 2 bases from J, with 9 bases between. Germline lookup yields CDR1 SGHVS and CDR2 FQNEAQ. Study findings and constraints: In a later analysis, CMV-associated beta chains were mostly HLA-associated, it appeared. The study dropped some indistinguishable V segments, TRBV6-2 and TRBV6-3 among them.

Concerning this clone itself: Its antigen is currently unknown.

The origin of this receptor is a girl aged 2 to 10 in good health and CMV-seronegative. The V gene is TRBV7-8, the J gene TRBJ2-5, with TRBD1 as a possible D gene (5 bases). What was sequenced was PBMCs. In nucleotides, the CDR3 is TGTGCCAGCAGCTTAATAGGGGAACAAGAGACCCAGTACTTC. Translated: CASSLIGEQETQYF.